One sample yielded the 5 T cell receptor beta chains listed below, sequenced in a study of blood T cell repertoires in COVID-19. Sequencing used immunoSEQ multiplex PCR; TCRdb keeps in-frame clones, though not all of them. The table lists around 70,000 clones, 82% of them singletons. The sample comprised peripheral blood. These receptors were taken from a man aged 55 to 70 with acute or convalescent COVID-19.

The chain couples TRBV6-1 to TRBJ1-2, with D tentatively TRBD1 (5 bases). CDR3 length: 14 amino acids. Germline CDR1 MNHNS, CDR2 SASEGT. Trimming took off 1 base at V and 7 bases at J, with 13 bases between the two ends. CDR3 bases: TGTGCCAGCAGTGAAGGGCGGGGCGTAGGTGGCTACACCTTC. Residues: CASSEGRGVGGYTF.

This clone was detected a few times. The DNA for the CDR3 is TGTGCCAGCAGCCAAGATTGGGGGCTTGGGCCCCAGCATTTT. It yields the protein CASSQDWGLGPQHF. The rearrangement links TRBV3-1 (or the pseudogene TRBV3-2) to TRBJ1-5, with a possible D match to TRBD1 (6 bases). The V gene's germline CDR1 is LGHDT and CDR2 YNNKEL (reference sequence). Trimming took off 0 bases at V and 9 bases at J, with 12 bases between the two ends. This CDR3 comprises 14 residues.

In DNA form, the CDR3 reads TGTGCCAGCAGCCAAGGGAGTCTCGGTGAAAAACTGTTTTTT. Translating it yields CASSQGSLGEKLFF. The chain has TRBV3-1 (or the pseudogene TRBV3-2) and TRBJ1-4; D is undetermined. The CDR3 extends over 14 amino acids. CDR1 LGHDT and CDR2 YNNKEL come from the germline V gene (reference sequence). Trimming stripped 1 base from V and 7 bases from J, with 10 bases between.

The V and J genes are TRBV7-9 and TRBJ2-3; D gene ambiguous. V was shortened by 5 bases and J by 5 bases, with 8 bases between the two germline ends. This CDR3 comprises 12 residues. Germline V gene data show CDR1 as SEHNR and CDR2 as FQNEAQ (reference sequence). CDR3 DNA: TGTGCCAGCAGCCGCACTGGAGATACGCAGTATTTT. Amino acids: CASSRTGDTQYF.

The genes are TRBV6-2 or TRBV6-3 and TRBJ2-7; 11 nucleotides agree with TRBD1. The V segment lost 0 bases and the J segment 7 bases; nucleotides outside the gene matches: 8. Germline V gives CDR1 MNHEY, CDR2 SVGEGT. The CDR3 has 16 amino acids. This CDR3 reads CASSYSSGQGVREQYV. In nucleotides, the CDR3 is TGTGCCAGCAGTTACTCCTCGGGACAGGGGGTTCGAGAGCAGTACGTC.